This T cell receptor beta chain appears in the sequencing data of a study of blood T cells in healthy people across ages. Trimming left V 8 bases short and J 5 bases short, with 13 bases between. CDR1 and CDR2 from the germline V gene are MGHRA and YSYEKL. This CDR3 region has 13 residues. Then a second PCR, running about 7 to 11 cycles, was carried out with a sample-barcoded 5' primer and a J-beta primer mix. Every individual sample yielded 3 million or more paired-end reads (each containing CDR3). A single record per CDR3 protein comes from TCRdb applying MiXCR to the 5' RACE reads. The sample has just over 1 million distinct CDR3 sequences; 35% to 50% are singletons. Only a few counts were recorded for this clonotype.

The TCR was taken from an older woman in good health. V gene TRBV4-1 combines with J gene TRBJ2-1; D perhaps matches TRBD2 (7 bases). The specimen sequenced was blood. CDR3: CASGGRGDNEQFF. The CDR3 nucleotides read TGCGCCAGCGGTGGGAGGGGGGACAATGAGCAGTTCTTC.